One sample yielded the 26 T cell receptor beta chains listed below, sequenced in a study of T cells in narcolepsy. The assay was immunoSEQ multiplex PCR, and TCRdb's table has in-frame clones only and misses some. The sample contains some 25,000 clones, about 86% of which appear only once. The sample comprised CD45RA- memory CD4+ T cells from PBMCs. Receptors originate from a human donor with narcolepsy.

The chain recombines TRBV11-2 with TRBJ2-1, with D perhaps matching TRBD1 (6 bases). The CDR3 has 12 amino acids. Germline-derived CDR1 and CDR2 are SGHAT and FQNNGV. V lost 6 bases, J lost 8 bases, and 11 bases lay in between. The DNA of the CDR3 is TGTGCCAGCAGAACAGGGTTATATGAGCAGTTCTTC. Amino acids: CASRTGLYEQFF.

V usage is TRBV5-1 and J usage is TRBJ2-7; the D gene is possibly TRBD2 (5 bases). The germline V and J ends were trimmed by 0 bases and 3 bases, with 13 bases remaining between them. Germline V gene lookup returns CDR1 SGHRS and CDR2 YFSETQ. The length of the CDR3 is 15 residues. CDR3 DNA sequence: TGCGCCAGCAGCTTGGAGGAGGTCTCCATCTACGAGCAGTACTTC. This sequence encodes CASSLEEVSIYEQYF.

The rearrangement links TRBV7-9 to TRBJ1-1, with D tentatively TRBD1 (6 bases). V was cut by 4 bases and J by 1 base, with 16 bases left in between. Looked up from germline, CDR1 is SEHNR and CDR2 is FQNEAQ (reference sequence). CDR3 length: 16 amino acids. CDR3 DNA: TGTGCCAGCAGCTGGATTAGGGGGAGTGGGAACACTGAAGCTTTCTTT. Translated: CASSWIRGSGNTEAFF.

In DNA form, the CDR3 reads TGCGCCAGCAGCCAAGGAGCAGCAGGGGTAAGGGGGCAAGAGACCCAGTACTTC. Its translation: CASSQGAAGVRGQETQYF. J is TRBJ2-5 and V is TRBV4-1; TRBD1 might be the D (6 bases). The length of the CDR3 is 18 residues. Germline V gives CDR1 MGHRA, CDR2 YSYEKL. Trimming took 1 base from V and 2 from J, leaving 20 bases between them.

Of note for this clone: This sample includes further DNA sequences coding for the same CDR3. The chain employs TRBV28 and TRBJ1-2; D gene unclear. Germline V gene data show CDR1 as MDHEN and CDR2 as SYDVKM. V dropped 5 bases and J dropped 4 bases, with 2 bases sitting between them. The CDR3 spans 10 residues. The CDR3 region is CASSLYGYTF. CDR3 bases: TGTGCCAGCAGTCTCTATGGCTACACCTTC.

The CDR3 sequence is CASSGGSNTEAFF. CDR3 bases: TGTGCCAGCAGTGGGGGGAGTAACACTGAAGCTTTCTTT. V usage is TRBV5-4 and J usage is TRBJ1-1; TRBD1 might be the D (5 bases). There are 13 residues in the CDR3. Trimming took off 5 bases at V and 2 bases at J, with 10 bases between the two ends. Germline values: CDR1 SGHNT, CDR2 YYREEE (reference sequence).

This clone has just a few counts. The CDR3: CASGRTDTQYF. In DNA form, the CDR3 reads TGTGCCAGCGGACGCACAGATACGCAGTATTTT. This chain links TRBV7-9 with TRBJ2-3; D gene unclear. This CDR3 contains 11 residues. Trimming removed 8 bases from V and 1 base from J, with 4 bases in between. The germline CDR1 and CDR2 sequences are SEHNR and FQNEAQ (reference sequence). Together with reference TRBV7-9 and TRBJ2-3, the CDR3 gives the full variable domain: DTGVSQNPRHKITKRGQNVTFRCDPISEHNRLYWYRQTLGQGPEFLTYFQNEAQLEKSRLLSDRFSAERPKGSFSTLEIQRTEQGDSAMYLCASGRTDTQYFGPGTRLTVL.

This clone was recorded once. The rearrangement links TRBV6-5 to TRBJ2-1; 13 nucleotides line up with TRBD2. There are 15 residues in the CDR3. V gave up 5 bases and J gave up 15 bases; unmatched junction bases: 13. Germline V gene lookup returns CDR1 MNHEY and CDR2 SVGAGI. The CDR3 DNA is TGTGCCAGCAGTCGACTAGCGGGGGGAGATTTCGATCGGTTCTTC. Protein product: CASSRLAGGDFDRFF.

This chain uses TRBV28 with TRBJ2-1, with D possibly TRBD1 on 6 matching bases. V was trimmed by 6 bases and J by 6 bases, leaving 15 bases between them. CDR3 length: 14 residues. Germline V gives CDR1 MDHEN, CDR2 SYDVKM. DNA of the CDR3: TGTGCCAGCAGGTTACAGGGTAGTTCCAATGAGCAGTTCTTC. Translation: CASRLQGSSNEQFF. Variable domain in full (rest from reference TRBV28 and TRBJ2-1): DVKVTQSSRYLVKRTGEKVFLECVQDMDHENMFWYRQDPGLGLRLIYFSYDVKMKEKGDIPEGYSVSREKKERFSLILESASTNQTSMYLCASRLQGSSNEQFFGPGTRLTVL.

As regards this clone: Germline is not matched at one junction end, which may reflect a read error. V gene TRBV28 combines with J gene TRBJ1-1; D unclear. This CDR3 has 12 residues. Germline-derived CDR1 and CDR2 are MDHEN and SYDVKM. The CDR3: CASSPLKTEAFF. In DNA, the CDR3 is TGTGCCAGCAGCCCGTTGAAGACTGAAGCTTTCTTT.

This chain uses TRBV7-2 with TRBJ1-1; no clear D gene. Trimming removed 2 bases from V and 0 bases from J, with 7 bases in between. The germline V gene encodes CDR1 SGHTA and CDR2 FQGNSA. The CDR3 runs 14 residues. CDR3 sequence: CASSLTQLNTEAFF. CDR3 sequence (DNA): TGTGCCAGCAGCTTAACACAGCTGAACACTGAAGCTTTCTTT.

This clone was observed a single time. This sequence joins TRBV7-3 and TRBJ1-5, with D maybe TRBD1 (5 bases). The V gene lost 3 bases and the J gene lost 3 bases, with 12 bases spanning the gap. Looked up from germline, CDR1 is SGHTA and CDR2 is FQGTGA. The CDR3 totals 15 residues. The DNA of the CDR3 is TGTGCCAGCAGCTTGGTCAGGGCCGACAATCAGCCCCAGCATTTT. Protein product: CASSLVRADNQPQHF.

The genes are TRBV10-1 and TRBJ2-3; D call uncertain. V was cut by 4 bases and J by 4 bases, with 12 bases left in between. The CDR3 sequence is 14 residues long. Germline V gene lookup returns CDR1 WNHNN and CDR2 SYGVQD (reference sequence). Written as DNA, the CDR3 is TGCGCCAGCAGTGGGATAGGAACGGCAGATACGCAGTATTTT. It translates to CASSGIGTADTQYF.

The rearrangement links TRBV9 to TRBJ1-2; 8 bases agree with TRBD1. Germline assignment: CDR1 SGDLS and CDR2 YYNGEE. Trimming removed 3 bases from V and 2 bases from J; junction bases left unmatched: 6. The CDR3 totals 15 residues. The CDR3 DNA follows: TGTGCCAGCAGCGCAAGACAGGGGATGAACTATGGCTACACCTTC. It yields the protein CASSARQGMNYGYTF.

This chain links TRBV6-6 with TRBJ2-7; tentatively, D is TRBD1 (5 bases). CDR3 length equals 12 residues. Trimming pared 5 bases from V and 1 base from J, leaving 6 bases between. CDR1 MNHNY and CDR2 SVGAGI come from the germline V gene (reference sequence). The CDR3 region is CASSRGSYEQYF. The CDR3 nucleotides read TGTGCCAGCAGTAGGGGTTCCTACGAGCAGTACTTC.

The CDR3 loop is CASSLTGSGNQPQHF. Written as DNA, the CDR3 is TGCGCCAGCAGCTTGACAGGGTCGGGCAATCAGCCCCAGCATTTT. The chain carries TRBV5-1 and TRBJ1-5; the D gene is possibly TRBD1 (6 bases). Deletions cut 1 base from V and 2 bases from J, with 10 bases between. CDR1 is SGHRS, CDR2 YFSETQ, per germline. This CDR3 has 15 residues.

This chain links TRBV7-9 with TRBJ2-7; D unresolved. Germline values: CDR1 SEHNR, CDR2 FQNEAQ (reference sequence). This CDR3 has 14 residues. V lost 3 bases to trimming and J lost 3 bases, with 12 bases between them. CDR3 in amino acids: CASSFGRFSYEQYF. The CDR3 DNA follows: TGTGCCAGCAGCTTCGGCAGATTCAGCTACGAGCAGTACTTC. Complete variable domain (other parts from reference TRBV7-9 and TRBJ2-7): DTGVSQNPRHKITKRGQNVTFRCDPISEHNRLYWYRQTLGQGPEFLTYFQNEAQLEKSRLLSDRFSAERPKGSFSTLEIQRTEQGDSAMYLCASSFGRFSYEQYFGPGTRLTVT.

V is TRBV2 and J is TRBJ1-1, with 7 bases aligning to TRBD1. The CDR3 totals 13 residues. With 3 bases clipped from V and 4 bases from J, the junction kept 2 bases outside the gene matches. Germline CDR1 is SNHLY and CDR2 is FYNNEI. In DNA form, the CDR3 reads TGTGCCAGCAGTGAGTCAGGGGGCACTGAAGCTTTCTTT. This translates into CASSESGGTEAFF.

This chain uses TRBV9 with TRBJ2-1; 9 bases match TRBD2. This CDR3 spans 15 amino acids. CDR1 and CDR2 from the germline V gene are SGDLS and YYNGEE. The ends lost 4 bases at V and 6 bases at J; junction bases unmatched: 8. The CDR3 nucleotides are TGTGCCAGCAGCACCATGGTAGCGGGAGCCAATGAGCAGTTCTTC. It encodes CASSTMVAGANEQFF.

The CDR3 spells CASSPLGGPKTEAFF. In DNA form, the CDR3 reads TGTGCCAGCAGCCCCCTGGGTGGGCCTAAAACTGAAGCTTTCTTT. This chain links TRBV7-6 with TRBJ1-1; no clear D. CDR1 and CDR2 (germline): SGHVS, FNYEAQ. V dropped 5 bases and J dropped 5 bases, with 18 bases sitting between them. This CDR3 comprises 15 residues. Drawing the rest from reference TRBV7-6 and TRBJ1-1, the complete variable domain is GAGVSQSPRYKVTKRGQDVALRCDPISGHVSLYWYRQALGQGPEFLTYFNYEAQQDKSGLPNDRFSAERPEGSISTLTIQRTEQRDSAMYRCASSPLGGPKTEAFFGQGTRLTVV.

The rearrangement joins TRBV6-6 to TRBJ2-7; weak D call: TRBD2 (5 bases). Germline V gene data show CDR1 as MNHNY and CDR2 as SVGAGI (reference sequence). The V and J ends lost 5 bases and 0 bases respectively, with 14 bases between them. CDR3 length: 15 amino acids. CDR3 loop: CASSRTEGFSYEQYF. The CDR3 DNA reads as TGTGCCAGCAGTCGGACTGAGGGATTCTCCTACGAGCAGTACTTC.

The rearrangement links TRBV10-2 to TRBJ2-3; D assignment may be TRBD1 or TRBD2 (6 bases each). V was pared by 6 bases and J by 1 base, with 11 bases between. This CDR3 region has 14 residues. Germline loops: CDR1 WSHSY, CDR2 SAAADI. The DNA for the CDR3 is TGCGCCAGCAGCGCGGGACATCGCACAGATACGCAGTATTTT. Its translation: CASSAGHRTDTQYF.

The gene calls are TRBV7-2 and TRBJ2-3, with TRBD2 matching over 7 bases. Germline trimming cut 1 base from V and 4 bases from J; bases unmatched to any gene: 8. Germline CDR1 reads SGHTA; CDR2 reads FQGNSA. The CDR3 has 16 amino acids. The CDR3 loop is CASSLVGTTLADTQYF. The CDR3 DNA reads as TGTGCCAGCAGCTTAGTTGGGACTACCTTGGCAGATACGCAGTATTTT.

This clone came up a few times. The chain has TRBV19 and TRBJ1-3; 7 nucleotides agree with TRBD1. The CDR3 sequence is 15 residues long. Unmatched junction bases numbered 6, after V lost 5 bases and J lost 2 bases. Looked up from germline, CDR1 is LNHDA and CDR2 is SQIVND (reference sequence). The CDR3 is CASSRGQAAGNTIYF. CDR3 DNA: TGTGCCAGTAGTCGCGGACAGGCTGCTGGAAACACCATATATTTT. Supplemented by reference TRBV19 and TRBJ1-3, the full variable domain reads DGGITQSPKYLFRKEGQNVTLSCEQNLNHDAMYWYRQDPGQGLRLIYYSQIVNDFQKGDIAEGYSVSREKKESFPLTVTSAQKNPTAFYLCASSRGQAAGNTIYFGEGSWLTVV.

The chain couples TRBV11-2 to TRBJ2-2; no reliable D call. CDR3 length: 16 amino acids. Between the trimmed V and J ends, which lost 0 bases and 8 bases, there was a span of 16 bases. CDR1 SGHAT and CDR2 FQNNGV come from the germline V gene. The CDR3: CASSLDVQVVNGELFF. In nucleotides, the CDR3 is TGTGCCAGCAGCTTAGATGTGCAAGTGGTGAATGGGGAGCTGTTTTTT.

The table lists this clone with a count of one. The rearrangement joins TRBV7-3 to TRBJ2-7, with TRBD2 matching 7 bases. The CDR3 consists of 15 residues. Trimming at V came to 1 base and at J to 2 bases, leaving 5 bases not matched to a gene. Germline V gene sequence: CDR1 SGHTA, CDR2 FQGTGA. The CDR3 loop is CASSLKAGEPYEQYF. CDR3 nucleotides: TGTGCCAGCAGCTTAAAGGCGGGAGAACCCTACGAGCAGTACTTC. Variable domain in full (rest from reference TRBV7-3 and TRBJ2-7): GAGVSQTPSNKVTEKGKYVELRCDPISGHTALYWYRQSLGQGPEFLIYFQGTGAADDSGLPNDRFFAVRPEGSVSTLKIQRTERGDSAVYLCASSLKAGEPYEQYFGPGTRLTVT.